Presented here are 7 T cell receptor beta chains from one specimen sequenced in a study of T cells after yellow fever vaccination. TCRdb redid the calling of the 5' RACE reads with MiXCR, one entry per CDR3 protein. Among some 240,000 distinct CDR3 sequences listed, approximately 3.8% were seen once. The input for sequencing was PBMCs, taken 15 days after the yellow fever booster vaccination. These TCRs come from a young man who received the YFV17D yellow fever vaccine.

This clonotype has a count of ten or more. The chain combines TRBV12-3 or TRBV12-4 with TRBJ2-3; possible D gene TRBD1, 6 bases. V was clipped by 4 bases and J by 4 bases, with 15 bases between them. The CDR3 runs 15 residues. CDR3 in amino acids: CASSSYLRGSDTQYF. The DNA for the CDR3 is TGTGCCAGCAGTTCATACCTGAGGGGGTCAGATACGCAGTATTTT.

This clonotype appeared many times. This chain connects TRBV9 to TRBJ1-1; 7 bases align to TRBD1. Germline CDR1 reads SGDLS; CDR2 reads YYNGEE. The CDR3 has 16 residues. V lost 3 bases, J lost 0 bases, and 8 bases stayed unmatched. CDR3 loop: CASSARSGGLNTEAFF. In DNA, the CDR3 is TGTGCCAGCAGCGCCCGCTCAGGGGGTTTGAACACTGAAGCTTTCTTT. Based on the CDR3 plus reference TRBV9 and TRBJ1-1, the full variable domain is DSGVTQTPKHLITATGQRVTLRCSPRSGDLSVYWYQQSLDQGLQFLIQYYNGEERAKGNILERFSAQQFPDLHSELNLSSLELGDSALYFCASSARSGGLNTEAFFGQGTRLTVV.

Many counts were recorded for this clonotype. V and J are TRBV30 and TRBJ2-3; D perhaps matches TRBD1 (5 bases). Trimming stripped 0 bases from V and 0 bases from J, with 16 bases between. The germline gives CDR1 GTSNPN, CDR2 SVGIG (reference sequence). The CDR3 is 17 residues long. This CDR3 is CAWSVSHGRVSTDTQYF. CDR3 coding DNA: TGTGCCTGGAGTGTATCCCACGGCAGGGTCAGCACAGATACGCAGTATTTT.

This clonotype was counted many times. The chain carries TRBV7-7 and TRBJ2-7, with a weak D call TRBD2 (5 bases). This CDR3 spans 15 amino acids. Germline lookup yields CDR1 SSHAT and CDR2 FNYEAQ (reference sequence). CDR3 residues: CATAPGSPSIREQYV. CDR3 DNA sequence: TGTGCTACCGCCCCGGGGTCCCCGTCCATACGGGAGCAGTACGTC.

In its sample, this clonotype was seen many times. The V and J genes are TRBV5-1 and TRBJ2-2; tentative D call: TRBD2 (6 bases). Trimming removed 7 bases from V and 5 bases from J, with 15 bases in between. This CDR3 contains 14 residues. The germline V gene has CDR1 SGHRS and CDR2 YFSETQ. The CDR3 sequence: CASRDWPSTGELFF. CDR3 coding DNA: TGCGCCAGCCGGGACTGGCCATCGACCGGGGAGCTGTTTTTT.

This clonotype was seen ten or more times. The CDR3 is CASSSQVAKNIQYF. CDR3 sequence (DNA): TGTGCCAGCAGCTCCCAGGTAGCCAAAAACATTCAGTACTTC. The gene calls are TRBV7-2 and TRBJ2-4; unclear D gene. Germline-derived CDR1 and CDR2 are SGHTA and FQGNSA. This CDR3 is 14 amino acids long. V shed 4 bases and J shed 0 bases, with 7 bases lying between them.

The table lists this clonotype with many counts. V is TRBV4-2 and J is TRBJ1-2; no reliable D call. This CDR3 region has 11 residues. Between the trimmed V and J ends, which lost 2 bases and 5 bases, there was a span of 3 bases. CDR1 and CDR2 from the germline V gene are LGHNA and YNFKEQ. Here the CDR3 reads CASSQPYGYTF. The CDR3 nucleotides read TGTGCCAGCAGCCAACCGTATGGCTACACCTTC.